This T cell receptor beta chain is from a study of human T cells and chemical hapten exposure. Study summary: Patch testing was performed with 0.01% DPC on the upper back, with reading at 6 days. Patients, largely female, had alopecia areata, totalis or universalis.

This clonotype was recorded many times. The antigen is undetermined. Notes on the study in general: No alteration of TCRs above 1 in 1000 frequency was seen with DPC sensitization.

TCRdb re-called the RACE reads with MiXCR, one entry per CDR3 protein. This table has around 67,000 distinct CDR3 sequences, 8.5% appearing once. Time point meaning: patch test 2, 6 weeks after DPC sensitization. Treatment denoted: therapeutic diphenylcyclopropenone sensitization with weekly scalp DPC. The CDR3 spans 16 residues. V lost 0 bases to trimming and J lost 5 bases; unmatched junction nucleotides: 5. From germline, CDR1 is SGHRS and CDR2 YFSETQ. The chain couples TRBV5-1 to TRBJ2-1; 10 bases are a match to TRBD2. Sequences were derived from whole blood, sampled in connection with sensitization to the hapten diphenylcyclopropenone (DPC). This TCR derives from a woman between 45 and 60 years old with alopecia areata. Some clones in this sample may be carry-over from other donors' samples. This CDR3 reads CASSLARAGGNNEQFF. The DNA of the CDR3 is TGCGCCAGCAGCTTGGCCCGAGCGGGAGGGAACAATGAGCAGTTCTTC. The full variable domain, with the rest looked up from reference TRBV5-1 and TRBJ2-1, is KAGVTQTPRYLIKTRGQQVTLSCSPISGHRSVSWYQQTPGQGLQFLFEYFSETQRNKGNFPGRFSGRQFSNSRSEMNVSTLELGDSALYLCASSLARAGGNNEQFFGPGTRLTVL.